This T cell receptor (beta chain) derives from a study of shared clonotypes between healthy human individuals. Study conclusions and caveats: The low donor count limited represented genetic and exposure-history diversity. The study generally estimated greater richness for naive than memory subsets.

Clones were read by immunoSEQ multiplex PCR, and TCRdb kept only the in-frame ones, dropping some. The sample includes 700,000 to 950,000 clones, roughly 96% of them seen just once. Trimming took 0 bases from V and 7 from J, leaving 12 bases between them. Germline lookup yields CDR1 LNHNV and CDR2 YYDKDF (reference sequence). The CDR3 totals 15 residues. Remarks on this clone: The antigen is unknown.

Naivety among CD8 cells was defined by CD45RO negativity and positive CCR7 selection, thereby excluding terminally differentiated effector memory CD45RA+ cells. Participating donors were healthy, HIV-negative adults free of recent acute infections or vaccinations. The sequenced material came from naive CD8+ T cells sorted from blood. The V and J genes are TRBV15 and TRBJ1-4; D call uncertain. The receptor was isolated from a man aged 25 to 40 in good health. CDR3 sequence reads: CATSRDRTGSEKLFF. The CDR3 DNA reads TGTGCCACCAGCAGAGATCGCACTGGGAGTGAAAAACTGTTTTTT. Full variable domain (outside the CDR3, taken from reference TRBV15 and TRBJ1-4): DAMVIQNPRYQVTQFGKPVTLSCSQTLNHNVMYWYQQKSSQAPKLLFHYYDKDFNNEADTPDNFQSRRPNTSFCFLDIRSPGLGDTAMYLCATSRDRTGSEKLFFGSGTQLSVL.